This entry is about one TCR beta chain. The sample originates from a study of PD-1 blockade in classical Hodgkin lymphoma. Time point noted: cycle 4 day 1 (C4D1), after six to seven weeks of nivolumab. There was relapse after autologous stem cell transplantation in every patient, and there was variation in brentuximab vedotin exposure. Some clones are missing from TCRdb's copy, which holds only in-frame ones; the method was immunoSEQ multiplex PCR. Of 100,000 to 120,000 clones detected, more than 70% appear once; the ten largest clones hold under 20%. V was clipped by 2 bases and J by 7 bases, with 15 bases between them. The CDR3 is 15 residues long. Germline V gives CDR1 MNHEY, CDR2 SMNVEV (reference sequence).

The chain links TRBV27 to TRBJ1-5; D unresolved. The clonotype was recovered from a human donor with classical Hodgkin lymphoma. The specimen comprised peripheral blood mononuclear cells (PBMCs), sampled before the fourth cycle of nivolumab. The CDR3 is CASSLRLGIGQPQHF. CDR3 nucleotides: TGTGCCAGCAGTTTACGCTTAGGGATCGGCCAGCCCCAGCATTTT.